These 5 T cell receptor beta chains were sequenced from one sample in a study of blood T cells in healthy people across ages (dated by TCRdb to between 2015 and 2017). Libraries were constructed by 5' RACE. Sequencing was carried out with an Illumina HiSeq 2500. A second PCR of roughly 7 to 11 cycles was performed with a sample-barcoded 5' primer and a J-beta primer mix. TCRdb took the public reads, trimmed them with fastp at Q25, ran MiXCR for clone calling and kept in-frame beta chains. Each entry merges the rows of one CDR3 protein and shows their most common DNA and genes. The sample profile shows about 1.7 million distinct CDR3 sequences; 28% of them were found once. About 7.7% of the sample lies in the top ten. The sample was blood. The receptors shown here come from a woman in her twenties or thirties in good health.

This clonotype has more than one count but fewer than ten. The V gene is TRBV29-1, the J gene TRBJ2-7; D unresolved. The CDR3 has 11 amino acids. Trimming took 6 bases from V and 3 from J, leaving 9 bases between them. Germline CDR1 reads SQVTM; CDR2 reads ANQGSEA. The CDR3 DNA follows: TGCAGCGTGTTCGGTCGCTACGAGCAGTACTTC. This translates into CSVFGRYEQYF.

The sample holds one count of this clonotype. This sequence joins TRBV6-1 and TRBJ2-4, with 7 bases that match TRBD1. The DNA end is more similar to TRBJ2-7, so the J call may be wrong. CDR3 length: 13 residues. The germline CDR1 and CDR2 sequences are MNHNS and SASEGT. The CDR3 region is CASSRQGSNEQYF. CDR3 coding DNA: TGTGCCAGCAGCAGACAGGGTAGCAACGAGCAGTACTTC.

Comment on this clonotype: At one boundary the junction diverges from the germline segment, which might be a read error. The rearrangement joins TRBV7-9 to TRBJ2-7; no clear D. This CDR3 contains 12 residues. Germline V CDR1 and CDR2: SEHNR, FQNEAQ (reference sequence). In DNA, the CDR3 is TGTGCCTGCAGCGCCAGACCCTACGAGCAGTACTTC. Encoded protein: CACSARPYEQYF.

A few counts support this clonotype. CDR3 region: CASSPRGWGEKLFF. DNA of the CDR3: TGTGCCAGCAGCCCACGCGGGTGGGGTGAAAAACTGTTTTTT. This chain uses TRBV5-6 with TRBJ1-4; unclear D gene. CDR3 length: 14 amino acids. Trimming pared 4 bases from V and 7 bases from J, leaving 14 bases between. CDR1 and CDR2 (germline): SGHDT, YYEEEE.

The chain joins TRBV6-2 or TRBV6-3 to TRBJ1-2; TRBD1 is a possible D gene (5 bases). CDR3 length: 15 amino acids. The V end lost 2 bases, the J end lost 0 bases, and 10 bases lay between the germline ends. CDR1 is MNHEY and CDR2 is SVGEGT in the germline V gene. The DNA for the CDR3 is TGTGCCAGCAGTTACCGCGACAGACCTAACTATGGCTACACCTTC. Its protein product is CASSYRDRPNYGYTF.